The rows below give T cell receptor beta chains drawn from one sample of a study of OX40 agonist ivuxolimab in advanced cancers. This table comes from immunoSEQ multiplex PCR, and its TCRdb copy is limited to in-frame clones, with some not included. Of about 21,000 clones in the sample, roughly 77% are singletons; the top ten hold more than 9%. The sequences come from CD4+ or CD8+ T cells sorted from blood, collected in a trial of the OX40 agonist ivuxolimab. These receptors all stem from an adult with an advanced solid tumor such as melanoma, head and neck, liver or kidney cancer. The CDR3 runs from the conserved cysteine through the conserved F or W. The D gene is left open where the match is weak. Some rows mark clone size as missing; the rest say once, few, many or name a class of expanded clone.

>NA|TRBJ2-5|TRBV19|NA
CASSTLVQETQYF
TGTGCCAGTAGTACACTTGTCCAAGAGACCCAGTACTTC
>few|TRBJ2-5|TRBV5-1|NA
CASSLGVLDTMSETQYF
TGCGCCAGCAGCTTGGGGGTGCTAGACACAATGTCGGAGACCCAGTACTTC
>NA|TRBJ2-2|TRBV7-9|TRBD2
CATASGGTGELFF
TGTGCCACGGCGTCGGGGGGCACCGGGGAGCTGTTTTTT
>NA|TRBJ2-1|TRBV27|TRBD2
CASSRGLAGFRGFVF
TGTGCCAGCTCGCGCGGACTAGCGGGGTTCAGGGGCTTCGTCTTC
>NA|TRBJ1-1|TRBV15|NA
CATRPGLANTEAFF
TGTGCCACTAGACCGGGACTGGCGAACACTGAAGCTTTCTTT
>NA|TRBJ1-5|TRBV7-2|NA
CASSLDSGQPQHF
TGTGCCAGCAGCTTAGACTCCGGACAGCCCCAGCATTTT
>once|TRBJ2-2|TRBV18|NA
CATWAIGFGELFF
TGTGCCACCTGGGCCATCGGGTTCGGGGAGCTGTTTTTT
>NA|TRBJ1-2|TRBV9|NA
CASSGSKNGYTF
TGTGCCAGCAGCGGTAGTAAGAATGGCTACACCTTC
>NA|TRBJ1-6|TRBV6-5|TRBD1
CASSYRDRGNSPLHF
TGTGCCAGCAGTTATAGGGACAGGGGTAATTCACCCCTCCACTTT
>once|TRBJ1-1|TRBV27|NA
CASSPPGELNLRGFF
TGTGCCAGCAGTCCCCCCGGAGAACTGAACTTACGGGGTTTCTTT
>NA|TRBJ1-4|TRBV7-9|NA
CASSLQGSEGKLFF
TGTGCCAGCAGCTTACAGGGGTCAGAGGGAAAACTGTTTTTT
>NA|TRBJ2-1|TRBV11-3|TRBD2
CASSLRGGDHEQFF
TGTGCCAGCAGCTTACGGGGGGGTGACCATGAGCAGTTCTTC
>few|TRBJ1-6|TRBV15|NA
CATSREQRRALHF
TGTGCCACCAGCAGGGAACAGCGCAGGGCCCTCCACTTT
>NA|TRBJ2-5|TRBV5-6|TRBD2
CASSLVAGGPETQYF
TGTGCCAGCAGCTTGGTAGCGGGGGGGCCGGAGACCCAGTACTTC
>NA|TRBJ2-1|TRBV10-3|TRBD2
CAIGTSNIGEQFF
TGTGCCATCGGGACTAGCAACATCGGTGAGCAGTTCTTC
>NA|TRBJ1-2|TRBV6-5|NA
CASSYSNFGNSNGYTF
TGTGCCAGCAGTTACTCGAATTTTGGAAATTCAAATGGCTACACCTTC
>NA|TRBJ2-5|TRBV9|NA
CASSVGTGQETQYF
TGTGCCAGCAGCGTCGGAACAGGACAAGAGACCCAGTACTTC
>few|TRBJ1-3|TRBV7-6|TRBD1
CASSLELRPGQGARNTIYF
TGTGCCAGCAGCTTAGAGTTAAGGCCGGGACAGGGGGCGAGAAACACCATATATTTT
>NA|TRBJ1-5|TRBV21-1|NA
CASRQGTGNQPQHF
TGTGCCAGCAGACAGGGTACGGGGAATCAGCCCCAGCATTTT
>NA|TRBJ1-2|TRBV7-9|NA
CASSLEGTGGYTF
TGTGCCAGCAGCTTAGAGGGAACTGGTGGCTACACCTTC
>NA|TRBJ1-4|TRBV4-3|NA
CASSQDLPPGYEKLFF
TGCGCCAGCAGCCAAGACCTGCCCCCCGGGTATGAAAAACTGTTTTTT
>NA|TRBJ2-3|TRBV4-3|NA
CASSQDGLSTDTQYF
TGCGCCAGCAGCCAAGATGGACTTAGCACAGATACGCAGTATTTT
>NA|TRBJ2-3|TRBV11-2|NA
CASSLDGSTDTQYF
TGTGCCAGCAGCTTAGATGGGAGCACAGATACGCAGTATTTT
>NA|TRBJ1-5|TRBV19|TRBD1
CASSIFDRANSNQPQHF
TGTGCCAGTAGTATCTTTGACAGGGCAAATAGCAATCAGCCCCAGCATTTT
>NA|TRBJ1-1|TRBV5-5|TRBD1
CASSPTDRLNTEAFF
TGTGCCAGCAGCCCGACGGACAGGTTGAACACTGAAGCTTTCTTT
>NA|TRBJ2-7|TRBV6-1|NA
CASSPQRALEQYF
TGTGCCAGCAGTCCACAAAGGGCTCTCGAGCAGTACTTC
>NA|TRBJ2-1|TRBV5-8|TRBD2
CASSERLAGAKKEQFF
TGTGCCAGCAGCGAGAGACTAGCGGGGGCAAAAAAGGAGCAGTTCTTC
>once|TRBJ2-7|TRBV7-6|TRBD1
CASSSTSRTGFYEQYF
TGTGCCAGCAGCTCAACCTCTCGGACAGGGTTTTACGAGCAGTACTTC
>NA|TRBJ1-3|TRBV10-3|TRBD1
CATRDSSSGNTIYF
TGTGCCACCAGGGACAGTTCCTCTGGAAACACCATATATTTT
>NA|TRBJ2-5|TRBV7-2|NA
CASSLVQGSQETQYF
TGTGCCAGCAGCTTAGTTCAAGGGTCCCAAGAGACCCAGTACTTC
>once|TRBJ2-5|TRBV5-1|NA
CASSTGGGETQYF
TGCGCCAGCAGCACTGGAGGAGGAGAGACCCAGTACTTC
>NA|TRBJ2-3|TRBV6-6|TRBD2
CASSGTSGGADTQYF
TGTGCCAGCAGTGGGACTAGCGGGGGGGCAGATACGCAGTATTTT
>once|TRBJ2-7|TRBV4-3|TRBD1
CASSQADEWTGHYEQYF
TGCGCCAGCAGCCAAGCTGATGAATGGACAGGCCACTACGAGCAGTACTTC
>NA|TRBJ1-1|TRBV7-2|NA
CASRIGVLDTEAFF
TGTGCCAGCAGGATAGGAGTTCTGGACACTGAAGCTTTCTTT
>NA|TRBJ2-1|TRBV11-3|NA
CASSRDNEQFF
TGTGCCAGCAGCCGGGACAATGAGCAGTTCTTC
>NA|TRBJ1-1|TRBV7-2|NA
CASSLGASWGNTEAFF
TGTGCCAGCAGCTTAGGAGCCTCCTGGGGGAACACTGAAGCTTTCTTT
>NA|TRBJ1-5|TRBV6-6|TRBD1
CASSVTGWNQPQHF
TGTGCCAGCAGTGTGACAGGGTGGAATCAGCCCCAGCATTTT
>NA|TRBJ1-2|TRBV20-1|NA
CSAPRVSGYTF
TGCAGTGCGCCTAGGGTCAGCGGCTACACCTTC
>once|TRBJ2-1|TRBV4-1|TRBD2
CASSHLGLAGGFSYNEQFF
TGCGCCAGCAGCCATCTAGGACTAGCGGGGGGGTTCTCCTACAATGAGCAGTTCTTC
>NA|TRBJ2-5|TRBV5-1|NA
CASSPGIPQETQYF
TGCGCCAGCAGCCCAGGGATCCCCCAAGAGACCCAGTACTTC
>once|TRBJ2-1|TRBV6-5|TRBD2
CASSSLGGYYNEQFF
TGTGCCAGCAGTTCCTTGGGGGGGTACTACAATGAGCAGTTCTTC
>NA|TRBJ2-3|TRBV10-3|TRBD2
CATGGTSGTDTQYF
TGTGCCACAGGGGGGACTAGCGGCACAGATACGCAGTATTTT
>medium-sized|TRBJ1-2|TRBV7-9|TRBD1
CASSIESDRGGYTF
TGTGCCAGCAGCATAGAATCGGACAGGGGGGGATACACCTTC
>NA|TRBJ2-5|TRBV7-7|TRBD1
CASTPGQGSFETQYF
TGTGCTAGCACCCCCGGACAGGGTTCTTTTGAGACCCAGTACTTC
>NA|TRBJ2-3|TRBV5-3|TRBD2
CARSSGLAGGSTDTQYF
TGTGCCAGAAGCTCCGGACTAGCGGGGGGAAGCACAGATACGCAGTATTTT
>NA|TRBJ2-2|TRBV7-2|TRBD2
CASRRLAGETGELFF
TGTGCCAGCAGAAGACTAGCGGGGGAAACCGGGGAGCTGTTTTTT
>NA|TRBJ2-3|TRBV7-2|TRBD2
CASSQRSGGTYTDTQYF
TGTGCCAGCAGCCAAAGAAGCGGGGGGACCTACACAGATACGCAGTATTTT
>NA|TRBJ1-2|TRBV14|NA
CASSSNPGGYTF
TGTGCCAGCAGCTCAAACCCGGGTGGCTACACCTTC
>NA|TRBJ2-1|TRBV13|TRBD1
CASSLSGQGANEQFF
TGTGCCAGCAGCTTAAGCGGACAGGGGGCCAATGAGCAGTTCTTC
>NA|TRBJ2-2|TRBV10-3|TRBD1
CAIRPGQGDTGELFF
TGTGCCATCAGACCGGGACAGGGAGACACCGGGGAGCTGTTTTTT
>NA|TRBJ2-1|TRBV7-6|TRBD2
CASSAGLANYEQFF
TGTGCCAGCAGCGCGGGACTAGCGAACTATGAGCAGTTCTTC
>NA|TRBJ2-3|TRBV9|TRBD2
CASSAGTSNTDTQYF
TGTGCCAGCAGCGCCGGGACTAGCAACACAGATACGCAGTATTTT